These T cell receptor beta chains were read from a single sample in a study of T cell changes during pregnancy in multiple sclerosis. Here immunoSEQ multiplex PCR was the method, and the copy in TCRdb shows in-frame clones only, minus some. Of 34,000 or so clones in the sample, 90% were seen once. This specimen consisted of CD8+ T cells from peripheral blood mononuclear cells, obtained before pregnancy. Receptors were obtained from a female donor with multiple sclerosis, enrolled in a pregnancy study. CDR3s include the opening cysteine and the closing phenylalanine or tryptophan. Fields, in order: V gene, D gene, clone size, J gene, CDR3 protein, CDR3 DNA. A D gene is named only where the DNA matches it firmly. Part of the rows lack a size; the others show once, few, many or a class for expanded clones.

TRBV7-9	TRBD2	NA	TRBJ2-7	CASSFWRGGYEQYF	TGTGCCAGCAGCTTCTGGCGCGGGGGTTACGAGCAGTACTTC
TRBV4-2	NA	few	TRBJ1-4	CASSQAAQGNEKLFF	TGTGCCAGCAGCCAAGCAGCGCAGGGGAATGAAAAACTGTTTTTT
TRBV6-5	NA	few	TRBJ2-1	CASSYAGVNEQFF	TGTGCCAGCAGTTACGCAGGGGTGAATGAGCAGTTCTTC
TRBV27	NA	NA	TRBJ1-5	CASSLGGRQPQHF	TGTGCCAGCAGTTTGGGGGGGCGACAGCCCCAGCATTTT
TRBV19	TRBD2	NA	TRBJ2-1	CASSTSSGEYNEQFF	TGTGCCAGTAGTACCTCCAGCGGGGAGTACAATGAGCAGTTCTTC
TRBV5-6	NA	once	TRBJ2-1	CASSLWARLYNEQFF	TGTGCCAGCAGCTTGTGGGCCAGATTATACAATGAGCAGTTCTTC
TRBV21-1	NA	NA	TRBJ1-5	CASSNEGDRGNQPQHF	TGTGCCAGCAGCAACGAGGGGGACAGAGGCAATCAGCCCCAGCATTTT
TRBV30	TRBD1	NA	TRBJ1-5	CAWDSGTGGVQPQHF	TGTGCCTGGGACTCCGGGACAGGGGGTGTTCAGCCCCAGCATTTT
TRBV11-2	NA	NA	TRBJ2-7	CASSFAYEQYF	TGTGCCAGCAGCTTCGCCTACGAGCAGTACTTC
TRBV5-1	NA	NA	TRBJ2-7	CASSFIATGVYEQYF	TGCGCCAGCAGCTTCATTGCCACTGGAGTCTACGAGCAGTACTTC
TRBV25-1	NA	NA	TRBJ1-2	CASSGAGNYGYTF	TGTGCCAGCAGTGGGGCGGGGAACTATGGCTACACCTTC
TRBV4-1	TRBD2	NA	TRBJ2-1	CASSQDGSSGGNNEQFF	TGCGCCAGCAGCCAAGATGGGTCTAGCGGGGGTAACAATGAGCAGTTCTTC
TRBV15	NA	NA	TRBJ2-6	CATSGPRGGANVLTF	TGTGCCACCAGCGGACCTAGGGGCGGGGCCAACGTCCTGACTTTC
TRBV5-8	NA	NA	TRBJ1-5	CASSPRPQHF	TGTGCCAGCAGCCCGCGGCCCCAGCATTTT
TRBV5-1	TRBD1	NA	TRBJ1-1	CASSLTGAEAFF	TGCGCCAGCAGCTTGACAGGGGCTGAAGCTTTCTTT
TRBV13	TRBD1	NA	TRBJ1-2	CASSLRDRENYGYTF	TGTGCCAGCAGCCTCCGGGACAGGGAGAACTATGGCTACACCTTC
TRBV7-3	TRBD1	NA	TRBJ1-2	CASSPTGPQSGYTF	TGTGCCAGCAGCCCGACAGGGCCACAGAGTGGCTACACCTTC
TRBV6-5	NA	once	TRBJ1-6	CATPRGRGNSPLHF	TGTGCCACGCCCCGAGGGCGAGGGAATTCACCCCTCCACTTT
TRBV5-5	NA	NA	TRBJ2-3	CASSALTGTDTQYF	TGTGCCAGCAGCGCGTTGACAGGAACAGATACGCAGTATTTT
TRBV27	TRBD2	NA	TRBJ2-7	CASSLGLVYEQYF	TGTGCCAGCAGTCTTGGACTAGTCTACGAGCAGTACTTC
TRBV7-6	TRBD1	NA	TRBJ2-7	CASRPGTETYEQYF	TGTGCCAGCAGGCCGGGGACAGAAACCTACGAGCAGTACTTC
TRBV7-2	TRBD1	NA	TRBJ1-1	CASSLPEGATEAFF	TGTGCCAGCAGCTTACCGGAGGGGGCCACTGAAGCTTTCTTT
TRBV5-1	NA	NA	TRBJ2-1	CASSSGVLGYNEQFF	TGCGCCAGCAGCTCAGGGGTCCTGGGCTACAATGAGCAGTTCTTC
TRBV6-1	TRBD2	NA	TRBJ2-2	CASTDAGAHTGELFF	TGTGCCAGCACAGATGCGGGAGCCCACACCGGGGAGCTGTTTTTT
TRBV14	TRBD2	NA	TRBJ2-7	CASSQDDPRTSRFVEQYF	TGTGCCAGCAGCCAAGATGATCCCCGGACTAGCAGATTTGTAGAGCAGTACTTC
TRBV27	NA	NA	TRBJ2-7	CASSLSGASRYEQYF	TGTGCCAGCAGTTTATCGGGGGCTAGTCGGTACGAGCAGTACTTC
TRBV9	NA	NA	TRBJ2-6	CASSAEGFGANVLTF	TGTGCCAGCAGCGCCGAGGGATTTGGGGCCAACGTCCTGACTTTC
TRBV6-5	TRBD2	NA	TRBJ2-3	CASSGLATDTQYF	TGTGCCAGCTCGGGACTAGCCACAGATACGCAGTATTTT
TRBV6-5	TRBD1	NA	TRBJ1-1	CASSWGQGSTEAFF	TGTGCCAGCAGCTGGGGACAGGGGTCCACTGAAGCTTTCTTT
TRBV30	TRBD2	NA	TRBJ2-6	CAWGGAGDAGANVLTF	TGTGCCTGGGGGGGTGCGGGGGACGCTGGGGCCAACGTCCTGACTTTC
TRBV30	TRBD2	NA	TRBJ2-7	CASWIGYGREQYF	TGTGCCTCGTGGATCGGGTACGGGAGGGAGCAGTACTTC
TRBV7-3	NA	NA	TRBJ2-5	CASSDNPGTLFQETQYF	TGTGCCAGCAGCGATAATCCCGGGACACTCTTCCAAGAGACCCAGTACTTC
TRBV11-1	TRBD2	NA	TRBJ2-5	CASSLLGVVLAGETQYF	TGTGCCAGCAGCTTATTAGGTGTGGTACTAGCGGGGGAGACCCAGTACTTC
TRBV19	TRBD1	NA	TRBJ2-7	CASTGTASYEQYF	TGTGCCAGTACTGGGACAGCTTCCTACGAGCAGTACTTC
TRBV7-9	TRBD1	NA	TRBJ2-7	CASSSIKGQGGYEQYF	TGTGCCAGCAGCTCGATAAAGGGACAGGGAGGGTACGAGCAGTACTTC
TRBV4-3	NA	once	TRBJ1-2	CASSQVQGVNYGYTF	TGCGCCAGCAGCCAAGTTCAGGGCGTGAACTATGGCTACACCTTC
TRBV6-5	NA	once	TRBJ2-5	CATSGGPRQETQYF	TGTGCCACCTCAGGAGGACCCAGGCAGGAGACCCAGTACTTC
TRBV28	NA	NA	TRBJ2-1	CASASKGLIYNEQFF	TGTGCCAGCGCATCAAAGGGGTTGATCTACAATGAGCAGTTCTTC
TRBV7-6	NA	NA	TRBJ1-1	CASSPGGTEAFF	TGTGCCAGCAGCCCCGGGGGGACTGAAGCTTTCTTT
TRBV5-6	NA	NA	TRBJ2-7	CASSLEPFARRDAYEQYF	TGTGCCAGCAGCTTGGAGCCTTTCGCGAGGAGGGACGCCTACGAGCAGTACTTC
TRBV5-1	NA	NA	TRBJ2-2	CASSLAVSGELFF	TGCGCCAGCAGCTTGGCCGTGTCCGGGGAGCTGTTTTTT
TRBV5-5	NA	NA	TRBJ1-3	CASSFSVSGNTIYF	TGTGCCAGCAGCTTTTCAGTATCTGGAAACACCATATATTTT
TRBV2	TRBD1	NA	TRBJ2-1	CASSDPQTGGAFYEQFF	TGTGCCAGCAGTGACCCTCAGACAGGGGGCGCGTTCTATGAGCAGTTCTTC
TRBV5-8	NA	NA	TRBJ1-1	CASSPWEGVRAEAFF	TGTGCCAGCAGCCCTTGGGAGGGGGTGAGGGCTGAAGCTTTCTTT
TRBV7-2	NA	once	TRBJ1-2	CASSLLSGGHPRWGYTF	TGTGCCAGCAGCTTACTATCGGGGGGACATCCAAGGTGGGGCTACACCTTC
TRBV30	NA	few	TRBJ2-1	CALLGDSFGNEQFF	TGTGCCTTGCTAGGTGACTCCTTTGGCAATGAGCAGTTCTTC
TRBV15	NA	NA	TRBJ1-1	CATSRDRGAGTEAFF	TGTGCCACCAGCAGAGATCGGGGGGCGGGCACTGAAGCTTTCTTT
TRBV7-9	NA	once	TRBJ2-7	CASSLTTGDYEQYF	TGTGCCAGCAGCTTAACAACAGGCGACTACGAGCAGTACTTC
TRBV30	NA	NA	TRBJ1-1	CAWSAIGTWRNTEAFF	TGTGCCTGGAGTGCGATCGGGACTTGGAGGAACACTGAAGCTTTCTTT
TRBV19	NA	NA	TRBJ2-1	CASSPGVGAEQFF	TGTGCCAGTAGTCCCGGAGTAGGAGCGGAGCAGTTCTTC
TRBV6-6	TRBD1	NA	TRBJ1-2	CASSYSSGTVYGYTF	TGTGCCAGCAGTTACTCGTCCGGGACAGTCTATGGCTACACCTTC